The 10 T cell receptor beta chains reported below all come from one sample, sequenced in a study of T-cell reconstitution after alpha-beta-depleted transplantation in children listed by TCRdb under 2016. The library relied on PCR. The instrument was an Illumina HiSeq 2500. To normalize quantification of the TCRbeta repertoire, the TCR libraries were built with molecular barcoding that relied on unique molecular identifiers. Clones were called with MiXCR by TCRdb after fastp trimmed the public reads at Q25, and only in-frame beta chains were retained. One record per CDR3 amino acid sequence lists the most common genes and DNA. The sample table shows about 540,000 distinct CDR3 sequences, and around 16% are seen once. The ten largest clones take up 2.5% to 3.5% of the sample. The input for sequencing was PBMCs from the stem cell graft donor, taken from the stem cell graft. These receptors were taken from a human donor who donated a stem cell graft to a child with acute lymphoblastic leukemia.

This clonotype was seen a few times. The J gene is TRBJ2-6, the V gene TRBV7-8; either TRBD1 or TRBD2 may supply D (7 bases each). V lost 3 bases, J lost 2 bases, and 14 bases lay in between. CDR3 length: 17 amino acids. CDR1 is SGHVS, CDR2 FQNEAQ, per germline. In DNA, the CDR3 is TGTGCCAGCAGCTTCCTATCAGGGGGGGCTGGGGCCAACGTCCTGACTTTC. Translation: CASSFLSGGAGANVLTF.

The chain uses TRBV27 and TRBJ2-3, with 8 bases matching TRBD2. Trimming took 3 bases from V and 3 from J; bases not matched to a gene: 5. Germline CDR1 and CDR2: MNHEY and SMNVEV (reference sequence). This CDR3 comprises 15 residues. For the CDR3, the DNA is TGTGCCAGCAGTTTCAGGGCGGGAGGTACAGATACGCAGTATTTT. Translation: CASSFRAGGTDTQYF.

This clonotype was seen a handful of times. The chain has TRBV12-3 or TRBV12-4 and TRBJ1-1, with D possibly TRBD1 on 5 matching bases. The CDR3 extends over 18 amino acids. V lost 2 bases, J lost 1 base, and 20 bases lay in between. The CDR3 loop is CASSLKGAVTWGNTEAFF. Here the CDR3 DNA reads TGTGCCAGCAGTTTAAAAGGGGCGGTTACCTGGGGGAACACTGAAGCTTTCTTT.

This clonotype was counted once. V gene TRBV7-3 combines with J gene TRBJ2-2; D is ambiguous. This CDR3 is 13 amino acids long. CDR1 and CDR2 from the germline V gene are SGHTA and FQGTGA. V lost 5 bases and J 7 bases, leaving 11 bases between the germline ends. CDR3 in DNA: TGTGCCAGCAGCGACCCTATCCTCGGGGAGCTGTTTTTT. This translates into CASSDPILGELFF.

This clonotype has more than one count but fewer than ten. The CDR3 DNA reads as TGCAGCGGCGACAGGGGGCCGGGCACTGAAGCTTTCTTT. Protein sequence: CSGDRGPGTEAFF. This chain uses TRBV29-1 with TRBJ1-1, with TRBD1 identical over 10 bases. The CDR3 spans 13 residues. Trimming took 7 bases from V and 4 from J; bases not matched to a gene: 6. Germline values: CDR1 SQVTM, CDR2 ANQGSEA. The whole variable domain, remainder taken from reference TRBV29-1 and TRBJ1-1, is SAVISQKPSRDICQRGTSLTIQCQVDSQVTMMFWYRQQPGQSLTLIATANQGSEATYESGFVIDKFPISRPNLTFSTLTVSNMSPEDSSIYLCSGDRGPGTEAFFGQGTRLTVV.

This chain uses TRBV12-3 or TRBV12-4 with TRBJ2-3, with TRBD1 as a possible D gene (5 bases). V lost 4 bases, J lost 0 bases, and 11 bases lay in between. The CDR3 runs 15 residues. CDR3 loop: CASSSLTVSTDTQYF. CDR3 sequence (DNA): TGTGCCAGCAGTTCTCTGACAGTAAGCACAGATACGCAGTATTTT.

This clonotype was counted between two and nine times. This chain joins TRBV6-1 and TRBJ2-5; 7 bases line up with TRBD2. Trimming cost V 6 bases and J 5 bases; bases outside gene matches: 9. The germline CDR1 and CDR2 sequences are MNHNS and SASEGT. This CDR3 region has 14 residues. The CDR3 DNA reads TGTGCCAGCAGGGGAGGGGCTAGCCGGGAGACCCAGTACTTC. It is translated as CASRGGASRETQYF.

The V and J genes are TRBV9 and TRBJ2-3; TRBD2 aligns across 8 bases. The germline V gene has CDR1 SGDLS and CDR2 YYNGEE. The CDR3 totals 16 residues. Trimming cost V 1 base and J 3 bases; bases outside gene matches: 7. CDR3: CASSVQWGLVTDTQYF. The CDR3 bases are TGTGCCAGCAGCGTACAGTGGGGACTAGTGACAGATACGCAGTATTTT.

V and J are TRBV15 and TRBJ2-1; the D is unclear. The CDR3 is 15 amino acids. In germline, CDR1 is LNHNV, CDR2 YYDKDF (reference sequence). Deletions cut 0 bases from V and 4 bases from J, with 10 bases between. The CDR3 loop is CATSREFGSYNEQFF. The CDR3 DNA is TGTGCCACCAGCAGAGAGTTTGGCTCGTACAATGAGCAGTTCTTC. The full variable domain, its missing parts supplied by reference TRBV15 and TRBJ2-1, is DAMVIQNPRYQVTQFGKPVTLSCSQTLNHNVMYWYQQKSSQAPKLLFHYYDKDFNNEADTPDNFQSRRPNTSFCFLDIRSPGLGDTAMYLCATSREFGSYNEQFFGPGTRLTVL.

The V and J genes are TRBV20-1 and TRBJ1-5, with 7 bases that match TRBD1. Germline CDR1 reads DFQATT; CDR2 reads SNEGSKA (reference sequence). CDR3 length: 16 amino acids. V lost 0 bases and J lost 3; bases outside the gene matches: 8. The CDR3 reads CSARDPQGPSNQPQHF. In nucleotides, the CDR3 is TGCAGTGCTAGAGACCCACAGGGGCCCTCCAATCAGCCCCAGCATTTT.